The clone carrying this T cell receptor (beta chain) was detected once. Clinical histories supplied by participants themselves formed the basis of cohort assignment. This specimen belongs to a study of blood T cell repertoires in COVID-19. Authors' data handling: Amplification with reference gene primers provided the estimates of nucleated cell counts. Measured with immunoSEQ multiplex PCR; TCRdb has only the in-frame clones, and not every one. V and J calls and clone size are copied from that table; D and trimming were computed from the DNA. Among 430,000 or so clones listed, roughly 90% were seen once. The receptor was derived from a woman between 40 and 55 years old who had recovered from COVID-19. Input material: PBMCs or T cells enriched from blood (not recorded which).

CDR3 in amino acids: CASSLEEGGNTIYF. CDR3 sequence (DNA): TGCGCCAGCAGCTTGGAGGAGGGTGGAAACACCATATATTTT. This chain connects TRBV5-1 to TRBJ1-3; no firm D call. CDR1 is SGHRS, CDR2 YFSETQ, per germline. V was clipped by 0 bases and J by 3 bases, with 7 bases between them. The length of the CDR3 is 14 residues. Full variable domain (rest looked up from reference TRBV5-1 and TRBJ1-3): KAGVTQTPRYLIKTRGQQVTLSCSPISGHRSVSWYQQTPGQGLQFLFEYFSETQRNKGNFPGRFSGRQFSNSRSEMNVSTLELGDSALYLCASSLEEGGNTIYFGEGSWLTVV.